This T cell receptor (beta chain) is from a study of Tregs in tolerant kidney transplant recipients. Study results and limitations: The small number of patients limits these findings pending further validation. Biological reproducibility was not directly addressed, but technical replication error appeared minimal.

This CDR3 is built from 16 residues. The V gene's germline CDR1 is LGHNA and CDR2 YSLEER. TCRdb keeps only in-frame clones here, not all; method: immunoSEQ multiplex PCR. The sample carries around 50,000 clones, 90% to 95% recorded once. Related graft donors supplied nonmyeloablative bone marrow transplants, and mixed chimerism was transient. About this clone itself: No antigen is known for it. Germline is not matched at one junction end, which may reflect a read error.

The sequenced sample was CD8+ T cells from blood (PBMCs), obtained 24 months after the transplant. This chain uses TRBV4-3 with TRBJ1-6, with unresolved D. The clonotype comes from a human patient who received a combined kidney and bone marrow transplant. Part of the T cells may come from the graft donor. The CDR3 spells CASSLKLSSYNSPLHF. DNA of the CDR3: TGCGCCAGCAGCTTAAAGTTAAGCTCCTATAATTCCCCCCTCCACTTT.